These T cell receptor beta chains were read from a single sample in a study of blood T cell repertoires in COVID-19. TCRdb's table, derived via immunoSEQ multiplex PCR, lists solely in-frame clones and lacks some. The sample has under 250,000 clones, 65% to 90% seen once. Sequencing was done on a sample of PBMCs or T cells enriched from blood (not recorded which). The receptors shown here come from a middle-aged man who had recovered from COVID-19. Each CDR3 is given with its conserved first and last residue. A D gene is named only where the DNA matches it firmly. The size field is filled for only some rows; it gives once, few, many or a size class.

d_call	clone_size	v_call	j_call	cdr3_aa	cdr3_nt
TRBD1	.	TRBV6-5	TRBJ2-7	CASSYGGQGGYEQYF	TGTGCCAGCAGTTACGGGGGACAGGGGGGCTACGAGCAGTACTTC
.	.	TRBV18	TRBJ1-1	CASSPGGPNTEAFF	TGTGCCAGCTCACCGGGGGGGCCGAACACTGAAGCTTTCTTT
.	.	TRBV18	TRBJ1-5	CASSPTGWDNQPQHF	TGTGCCAGCTCACCTACAGGGTGGGACAATCAGCCCCAGCATTTT
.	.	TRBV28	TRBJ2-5	CASSLPTGLQETQYF	TGTGCCAGCAGTCTACCCACAGGGTTGCAAGAGACCCAGTACTTC
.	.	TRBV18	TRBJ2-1	CASSPSRGSYNEQFF	TGTGCCAGCTCACCGAGCAGGGGCTCCTACAATGAGCAGTTCTTC
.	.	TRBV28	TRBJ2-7	CASSFWGQARYEQYF	TGTGCCAGCAGTTTCTGGGGACAAGCCCGCTACGAGCAGTACTTC
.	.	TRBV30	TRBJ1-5	CAWSGSNQPQHF	TGTGCCTGGAGTGGCAGTAATCAGCCCCAGCATTTT
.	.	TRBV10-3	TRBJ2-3	CAITPNSFTDTQYF	TGTGCCATCACCCCTAACTCATTCACAGATACGCAGTATTTT
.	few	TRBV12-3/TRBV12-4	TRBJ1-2	CASRDTGWGYTF	TGTGCCAGCAGAGACACAGGATGGGGCTACACCTTC
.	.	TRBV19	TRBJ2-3	CASSTQGGTDTQYF	TGTGCCAGTTCGACCCAAGGCGGGACAGATACGCAGTATTTT
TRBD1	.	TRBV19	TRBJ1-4	CASTPDRGSNEKLFF	TGTGCCAGTACCCCTGACAGGGGAAGTAATGAAAAACTGTTTTTT
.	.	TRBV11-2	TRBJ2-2	CASSLYAVNTGELFF	TGTGCCAGCAGCTTGTACGCGGTTAACACCGGGGAGCTGTTTTTT
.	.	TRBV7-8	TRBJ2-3	CASSHLRVPDTQYF	TGTGCCAGCAGCCACCTCAGGGTTCCAGATACGCAGTATTTT
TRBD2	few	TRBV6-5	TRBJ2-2	CASVRDYANTGELFF	TGTGCCAGCGTCAGGGACTACGCGAACACCGGGGAGCTGTTTTTT